The clone carrying this T cell receptor (beta chain) has only one observation. Its cognate antigen is unknown. V was pared by 4 bases and J by 5 bases, with 8 bases between. From germline, CDR1 is MGHDK and CDR2 SYGVNS. The CDR3 length is 12 residues. This was a survey-level run. The method was immunoSEQ multiplex PCR; TCRdb's version includes in-frame clones alone and lacks a portion of them. The sample comprises tens of thousands of clones, under 80% of which are singletons, and 1.5% rests with the top ten. The source of the sample is a study of STAT5B mutations in CD4+ large granular lymphocyte leukemia. Findings of the study overall: TRBV06-family usage was enriched in top patient clones (8/27) versus controls (2/35).

This receptor was taken from a human donor in good health. Sequences were obtained from CD4+ T cells from blood buffy coats. This rearrangement joins TRBV25-1 to TRBJ2-5; D is unclear. CDR3 amino acids: CASSGVGETQYF. The CDR3 region has the DNA TGTGCCAGCAGTGGGGTAGGGGAGACCCAGTACTTC.